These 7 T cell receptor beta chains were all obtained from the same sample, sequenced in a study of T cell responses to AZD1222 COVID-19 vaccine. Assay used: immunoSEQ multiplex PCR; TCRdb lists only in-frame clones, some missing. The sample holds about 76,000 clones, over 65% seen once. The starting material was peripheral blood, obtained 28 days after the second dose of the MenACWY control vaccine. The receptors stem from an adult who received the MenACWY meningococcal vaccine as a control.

CDR3 sequence reads: CASSPDSADSPLHF. The DNA for the CDR3 is TGCGCCAGCAGCCCGGACAGCGCCGATTCACCCCTCCACTTT. The chain uses TRBV5-1 and TRBJ1-6; a possible D gene is TRBD1 (6 bases). With 4 bases removed from V and 8 bases from J, the gap between germline ends came to 13 bases. Germline V lookup: CDR1 SGHRS, CDR2 YFSETQ. This CDR3 comprises 14 residues.

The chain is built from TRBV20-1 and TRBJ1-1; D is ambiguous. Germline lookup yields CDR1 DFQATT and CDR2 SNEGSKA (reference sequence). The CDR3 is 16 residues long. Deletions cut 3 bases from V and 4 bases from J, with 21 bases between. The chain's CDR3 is CSASTPGGREGTEAFF. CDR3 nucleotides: TGCAGTGCTAGTACCCCGGGCGGGCGCGAGGGCACTGAAGCTTTCTTT.

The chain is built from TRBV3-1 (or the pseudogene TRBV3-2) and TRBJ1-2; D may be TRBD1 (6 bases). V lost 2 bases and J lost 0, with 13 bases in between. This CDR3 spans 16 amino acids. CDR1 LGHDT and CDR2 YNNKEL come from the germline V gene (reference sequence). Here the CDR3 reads CASSQTPDRSNYGYTF. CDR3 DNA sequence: TGTGCCAGCAGCCAAACCCCGGACAGATCTAACTATGGCTACACCTTC.

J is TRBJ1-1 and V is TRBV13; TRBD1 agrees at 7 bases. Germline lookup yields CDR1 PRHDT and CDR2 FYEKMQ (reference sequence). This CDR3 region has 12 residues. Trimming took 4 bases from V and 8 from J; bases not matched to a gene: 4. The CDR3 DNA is TGTGCCAGCAGCTCCCGGGACAGAGAAGCTTTCTTT. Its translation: CASSSRDREAFF.

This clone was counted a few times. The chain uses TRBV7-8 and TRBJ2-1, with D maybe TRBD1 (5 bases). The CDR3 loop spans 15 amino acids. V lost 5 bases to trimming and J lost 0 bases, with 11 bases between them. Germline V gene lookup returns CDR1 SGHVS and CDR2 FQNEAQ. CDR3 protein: CASSGARSSYNEQFF. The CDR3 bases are TGTGCCAGCAGCGGGGCCAGGAGCTCCTACAATGAGCAGTTCTTC.

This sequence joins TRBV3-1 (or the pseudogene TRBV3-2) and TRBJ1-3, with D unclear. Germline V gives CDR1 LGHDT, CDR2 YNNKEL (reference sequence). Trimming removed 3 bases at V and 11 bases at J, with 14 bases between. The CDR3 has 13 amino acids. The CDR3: CASSHVLDPPIYF. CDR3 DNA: TGTGCCAGCAGCCACGTGCTAGACCCCCCCATATATTTT.

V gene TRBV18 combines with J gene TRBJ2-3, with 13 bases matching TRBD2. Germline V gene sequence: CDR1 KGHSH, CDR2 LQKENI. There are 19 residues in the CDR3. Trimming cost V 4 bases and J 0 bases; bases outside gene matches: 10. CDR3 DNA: TGTGCCAGCTCACGGACTAGCGGGAGACGCGAATCTAGCACAGATACGCAGTATTTT. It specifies CASSRTSGRRESSTDTQYF.